These 21 T cell receptor beta chains came from one sample sequenced in a study of OX40 agonist ivuxolimab in advanced cancers. The protocol used for the library was the immunoSEQ multiplex PCR assay. Imported from immuneACCESS, the table was reduced by TCRdb to in-frame sequences with V and J called. These copies leave out some clones; in studies compared against another copy, an unresolved V gene accounts for under half, and the cause of the remainder is not known. This sample holds about 98,000 clones; 90% to 95% were observed only once. The ten top clones hold around 0.25% of the sample. The specimen was CD4+ or CD8+ T cells sorted from blood, collected in a trial of the OX40 agonist ivuxolimab. These TCRs come from an adult with an advanced solid tumor such as melanoma, head and neck, liver or kidney cancer.

The chain recombines TRBV12-5 with TRBJ1-6; D not resolved. Trimming shortened V by 2 bases and J by 10 bases, and 9 bases separated the two germline ends. The CDR3 totals 13 residues. Per germline, CDR1 LGHNT and CDR2 FRNRAP. The CDR3 reads CASGLRGSSPLHF. CDR3 coding DNA: TGTGCTAGTGGTTTGCGGGGTAGCTCACCCCTCCACTTT.

This chain connects TRBV18 to TRBJ1-5; 8 bases align to TRBD1. Germline V gene sequence: CDR1 KGHSH, CDR2 LQKENI. The CDR3 totals 14 residues. V was pared by 3 bases and J by 9 bases, with 7 bases of the junction left unmatched. CDR3 residues: CASSPGQAPTPQHF. The DNA for the CDR3 is TGTGCCAGCTCACCGGGACAGGCTCCGACGCCCCAGCATTTT.

The V gene is TRBV2, the J gene TRBJ2-7, with 7 bases lining up with TRBD1. The V gene's germline CDR1 is SNHLY and CDR2 FYNNEI. V lost 4 bases and J lost 4; bases outside the gene matches: 7. This CDR3 is built from 14 residues. Here the CDR3 DNA reads TGTGCCAGCAGTGCCCCGGGACAGAGATACGAGCAGTACGTC. This translates into CASSAPGQRYEQYV.

V and J are TRBV20-1 and TRBJ2-1, with D possibly matching TRBD2 (6 bases). V lost 4 bases to trimming and J lost 10 bases, with 8 bases between them. The CDR3 has 10 residues. The germline V gene encodes CDR1 DFQATT and CDR2 SNEGSKA (reference sequence). The CDR3 bases are TGCAGTGCTAATCGGGGGGAGCAGTTCTTC. Amino acid sequence: CSANRGEQFF.

The gene calls are TRBV11-2 and TRBJ2-1; D not certain. The V and J ends lost 4 bases and 5 bases respectively, with 6 bases between them. CDR3 length: 12 residues. CDR1 and CDR2 (germline): SGHAT, FQNNGV. The CDR3 nucleotides read TGTGCCAGCAGCTGGTCGAACAATGAGCAGTTCTTC. It encodes CASSWSNNEQFF.

This chain links TRBV30 with TRBJ2-1, with TRBD2 as a possible D gene (6 bases). CDR1 is GTSNPN, CDR2 SVGIG, per germline (reference sequence). Trimming removed 1 base from V and 9 bases from J, with 19 bases in between. This CDR3 region has 15 residues. Here the CDR3 DNA reads TGTGCCTGGAGTGCGGGCCGGGGGATCGTCGGTGAGCAGTTCTTC. It specifies CAWSAGRGIVGEQFF.

The chain links TRBV29-1 to TRBJ1-2; 8 bases are shared with TRBD1. The ends lost 5 bases at V and 6 bases at J; junction bases unmatched: 5. Germline CDR1 reads SQVTM; CDR2 reads ANQGSEA. CDR3 length: 12 amino acids. The CDR3, as DNA: TGCAGCGTTTTCGGGGGACAGGATGGCTACACCTTC. It encodes CSVFGGQDGYTF.

The chain is built from TRBV30 and TRBJ2-1; no definite D call. Trimming pared 3 bases from V and 7 bases from J, leaving 13 bases between. Germline V gene lookup returns CDR1 GTSNPN and CDR2 SVGIG (reference sequence). This CDR3 region has 13 residues. The DNA of the CDR3 is TGTGCCTGGAGCCCATTGAGTGGGAATGAGCAGTTCTTC. Translated, it gives CAWSPLSGNEQFF.

The chain's CDR3 is CASSLEGFRFNEQFF. The CDR3 bases are TGTGCCAGCAGCTTAGAGGGTTTCCGATTCAATGAGCAGTTCTTC. V and J are TRBV11-3 and TRBJ2-1; D is ambiguous. The ends were cut back, 0 bases at V and 6 bases at J, with 12 bases in the middle. The CDR3 sequence is 15 residues long. CDR1 is SGHNT and CDR2 is YENEEA in the germline V gene.

This chain links TRBV5-6 with TRBJ2-5, with a possible D match to TRBD2 (5 bases). Trimming cost V 6 bases and J 4 bases, with 13 bases left between them. The CDR3 totals 13 residues. The germline V gene encodes CDR1 SGHDT and CDR2 YYEEEE. The CDR3 region has the DNA TGTGCCAGCACCTCCGGAGGAATAGAGACCCAGTACTTC. It encodes CASTSGGIETQYF.

The chain is built from TRBV30 and TRBJ2-3; 8 bases map to TRBD2. The germline CDR1 and CDR2 sequences are GTSNPN and SVGIG (reference sequence). J was trimmed by 4 bases and V by 2 bases; bases with no gene match: 8. This CDR3 comprises 15 residues. CDR3 nucleotides: TGTGCCTGGAGTTCAAGCGGGAGCGGGGCAGATACGCAGTATTTT. It encodes CAWSSSGSGADTQYF.

This sequence joins TRBV2 and TRBJ1-2, with D hard to call. Between the trimmed V and J ends, which lost 4 bases and 4 bases, there was a span of 13 bases. In germline, CDR1 is SNHLY, CDR2 FYNNEI. This CDR3 has 14 amino acids. CDR3: CASSGQVGGYGYTF. The CDR3 DNA reads as TGTGCCAGCAGTGGGCAGGTAGGAGGCTATGGCTACACCTTC.

This clone came up a few times. The chain carries TRBV11-3 and TRBJ2-3; D may be TRBD2 (5 bases). The CDR3 extends over 15 amino acids. Trimming pared 2 bases from V and 4 bases from J, leaving 13 bases between. The V gene's germline CDR1 is SGHNT and CDR2 YENEEA. The CDR3 nucleotides are TGTGCCAGCAGCTTAAGCACTAGTGGGCCAGATACGCAGTATTTT. It yields the protein CASSLSTSGPDTQYF.

The V call is TRBV5-1, the J call TRBJ2-3, with no clear D. Germline loops: CDR1 SGHRS, CDR2 YFSETQ. With 4 bases removed from V and 0 bases from J, the gap between germline ends came to 6 bases. The CDR3 runs to 13 residues. The CDR3 nucleotides are TGCGCCAGCAGCGGCCCTAGCACAGATACGCAGTATTTT. Its protein is CASSGPSTDTQYF.

The gene calls are TRBV4-1 and TRBJ2-1, with 11 bases that match TRBD2. V was clipped by 0 bases and J by 0 bases; unmatched bases: 7. From germline, CDR1 is MGHRA and CDR2 YSYEKL. CDR3 length: 19 residues. CDR3 bases: TGCGCCAGCAGCCAAGATCGAGCTGGACTAGCGGGCTCCTACAATGAGCAGTTCTTC. Amino acid sequence: CASSQDRAGLAGSYNEQFF.

The chain combines TRBV18 with TRBJ2-1; 13 bases fit TRBD2. In germline, CDR1 is KGHSH, CDR2 LQKENI. V trimming: 6 bases; J trimming: 4 bases; junction bases outside the gene matches: 3. The CDR3 runs 15 residues. This CDR3 reads CASSPGLAGYNEQFF. Here the CDR3 DNA reads TGTGCCAGCTCCCCGGGACTAGCGGGATACAATGAGCAGTTCTTC.

This clone was recorded a few times. The V call is TRBV7-3, the J call TRBJ1-1; D is possibly TRBD1 (6 bases). The germline CDR1 and CDR2 sequences are SGHTA and FQGTGA. Trimming left V 4 bases short and J 1 base short, with 7 bases between. This CDR3 region has 13 residues. CDR3 sequence (DNA): TGTGCCAGCAGCTGGGGACAGAACACTGAAGCTTTCTTT. Amino acids: CASSWGQNTEAFF.

This clone appeared a single time. The rearrangement joins TRBV29-1 to TRBJ1-3; D gene unclear. Germline assignment: CDR1 SQVTM and CDR2 ANQGSEA. Trimming cost V 4 bases and J 1 base, with 8 bases left between them. The CDR3 runs 13 residues. CDR3 loop: CSVVVTSGNTIYF. The DNA of the CDR3 is TGCAGCGTTGTAGTGACATCTGGAAACACCATATATTTT.

The rearrangement joins TRBV28 to TRBJ1-4; D unresolved. Trimming pared 0 bases from V and 6 bases from J, leaving 8 bases between. From germline, CDR1 is MDHEN and CDR2 SYDVKM. The CDR3 contains 14 residues. The CDR3 DNA sequence: TGTGCCAGCAGTTTATGGCAGTCTGATGAAAAACTGTTTTTT. It specifies CASSLWQSDEKLFF.

The chain combines TRBV19 with TRBJ1-5, with D perhaps matching TRBD1 (6 bases). The V gene's germline CDR1 is LNHDA and CDR2 SQIVND (reference sequence). The CDR3 runs 14 residues. Trimming removed 3 bases from V and 7 bases from J, with 13 bases in between. CDR3: CASSISRGGQPQHF. CDR3 nucleotides: TGTGCCAGTAGTATTTCCAGAGGGGGACAGCCCCAGCATTTT.

The rearrangement uses TRBV30 and TRBJ2-7; tentatively, D is TRBD2 (6 bases). Germline V CDR1 and CDR2: GTSNPN, SVGIG (reference sequence). This CDR3 is 13 amino acids long. The ends were cut back, 0 bases at V and 7 bases at J, with 13 bases in the middle. Here the CDR3 reads CAWSVIGAGEQYF. DNA for the CDR3: TGTGCCTGGAGTGTAATCGGTGCGGGGGAGCAGTACTTC.